This T cell receptor (beta chain) is from a study of blood T cell repertoires in COVID-19. As for the study in general: COVID-19 samples from acute and convalescent phases originated in the United States, Italy and Spain.

Clones were read by immunoSEQ multiplex PCR, and TCRdb kept only the in-frame ones, dropping some. The sample shows 330,000 or so clones, about nine tenths of them seen only once. Recruited during active infection, patients (from Seattle) were subsequently followed longitudinally. Trimming cost V 6 bases and J 3 bases, with 8 bases left between them. This CDR3 has 13 amino acids. Germline loops: CDR1 SGHNT, CDR2 YENEEA. This clone was observed a handful of times. The sequenced sample consisted of peripheral blood. This chain joins TRBV11-3 and TRBJ2-2; D gene uncertain. The receptor comes from a man aged 25 to 40 with COVID-19, enrolled during active disease. CDR3 protein: CASSPRDTGELFF. Here the CDR3 DNA reads TGTGCCAGCAGTCCCCGGGACACCGGGGAGCTGTTTTTT.